A selection of T cell receptor beta chains follows, all from one sample in a study of CD8 T cells in Susac syndrome. TCRdb passed the immunoSEQ multiplex PCR reads through MiXCR, listing each CDR3 protein once. The sample has about 190,000 distinct CDR3 sequences; roughly 94% are singletons. Source material: CD8+ T cells from PBMCs. Every receptor here comes from a human donor with Susac syndrome. The CDR3 runs from the conserved cysteine through the conserved F or W. Each record gives: CDR3 DNA, CDR3 protein, D gene, J gene, V gene, clone size. The D gene is left open where the match is weak. A row's size may be missing; if present it is once, few, many or a size class.

DNA: TGTGCCAGCAGTGGGGACACCCTGGGGACCTACGAGCAGTACTTC
CDR3: CASSGDTLGTYEQYF
D: NA
J: TRBJ2-7
V: TRBV12-3/TRBV12-4
size: few

DNA: TGTGCCAGCAGTTACTCGGCTGGTCAGACCTACGAGCAGTACTTC
CDR3: CASSYSAGQTYEQYF
D: NA
J: TRBJ2-7
V: TRBV6-5
size: NA

DNA: TGTGCCTGGCAGGGAGAACCGGGCGAGCAGTACTTC
CDR3: CAWQGEPGEQYF
D: NA
J: TRBJ2-7
V: TRBV30
size: NA

DNA: TGTGCCAGCAGTGAAGCACGGCCGGACAGAGCCTATGGCTACACCTTC
CDR3: CASSEARPDRAYGYTF
D: NA
J: TRBJ1-2
V: TRBV2
size: NA

DNA: TGTGCCAGCAGCTCACGGGCGGGAGGTGTCGCAGATACGCAGTATTTT
CDR3: CASSSRAGGVADTQYF
D: TRBD2
J: TRBJ2-3
V: TRBV9
size: NA

DNA: TGTGCCAGCAGCGTAGGAGAGAACTACGAGCAGTACTTC
CDR3: CASSVGENYEQYF
D: NA
J: TRBJ2-7
V: TRBV9
size: NA

DNA: TGTGCCAGCAGTTTTGAAGCTAGGGATCGAGAGACCCAGTACTTC
CDR3: CASSFEARDRETQYF
D: NA
J: TRBJ2-5
V: TRBV28
size: NA

DNA: TGTGCCAGCAGCAAGGGGCTGGGGGAGACCCAGTACTTC
CDR3: CASSKGLGETQYF
D: NA
J: TRBJ2-5
V: TRBV6-5
size: NA

DNA: TGTGCCAGCAGCTTACGGGTAAGGGGACTTCTCAAATCCTACGAGCAGTACTTC
CDR3: CASSLRVRGLLKSYEQYF
D: NA
J: TRBJ2-7
V: TRBV7-3
size: once

DNA: TGTGCCTGGAAGCGCACGGGAAACAACTATGGCTACACCTTC
CDR3: CAWKRTGNNYGYTF
D: NA
J: TRBJ1-2
V: TRBV30
size: NA

DNA: TGCACTACGGGCCGGATGAACACTGAAGCTTTCTTT
CDR3: CTTGRMNTEAFF
D: NA
J: TRBJ1-1
V: TRBV29-1
size: NA

DNA: TGCGCCAGCAGACCGGGGACAGGGACCTACGAGCAGTACTTC
CDR3: CASRPGTGTYEQYF
D: TRBD1
J: TRBJ2-7
V: TRBV5-1
size: NA

DNA: TGTGCCAGCAGCGTTGGACAGACCTTCCAAGAGACCCAGTACTTC
CDR3: CASSVGQTFQETQYF
D: NA
J: TRBJ2-5
V: TRBV9
size: NA

DNA: TGTGCCAGCAGTTACTTGGGAGGGAACACCATATATTTT
CDR3: CASSYLGGNTIYF
D: NA
J: TRBJ1-3
V: TRBV6-5
size: NA

DNA: TGCGCCAGCAGTCAATCGGGGCAGCAAGAGACCCAGTACTTC
CDR3: CASSQSGQQETQYF
D: NA
J: TRBJ2-5
V: TRBV23-1
size: NA

DNA: TGTGCCAGCAGCTTCGGATCCAACAATGAGCAGTTCTTC
CDR3: CASSFGSNNEQFF
D: NA
J: TRBJ2-1
V: TRBV11-2
size: few

DNA: TGTGCCAGCAGCCCGGGGTTTAATGAGCAGTTCTTC
CDR3: CASSPGFNEQFF
D: NA
J: TRBJ2-1
V: TRBV7-6
size: NA

DNA: TGCGCCAGCAGCTACCGGGGGGGAGGCCAGACCGTCTATGGCTACACCTTC
CDR3: CASSYRGGGQTVYGYTF
D: NA
J: TRBJ1-2
V: TRBV5-1
size: NA

DNA: TGTGCCAGCAGTTCCTCCGGGACCCGAAAGACTGAAGCTTTCTTT
CDR3: CASSSSGTRKTEAFF
D: NA
J: TRBJ1-1
V: TRBV6-5
size: NA

DNA: TGCGCCAGCAGCTTCTCAACTAGCGGGAGTTACAATGAGCAGTTCTTC
CDR3: CASSFSTSGSYNEQFF
D: TRBD2
J: TRBJ2-1
V: TRBV5-1
size: NA

DNA: TGCGCCAGCAGCCAAGAGTACATTTACCAAGAGACCCAGTACTTC
CDR3: CASSQEYIYQETQYF
D: NA
J: TRBJ2-5
V: TRBV4-1
size: NA

DNA: TGTGCCTGGAGTGTCGGGGACAGGGGGACTGGCTACACCTTC
CDR3: CAWSVGDRGTGYTF
D: TRBD1
J: TRBJ1-2
V: TRBV30
size: NA

DNA: TGTGCCAGCAGCCCCGGAGGCCAAGAGACCCAGTACTTC
CDR3: CASSPGGQETQYF
D: NA
J: TRBJ2-5
V: TRBV27
size: NA

DNA: TGTGCCAGCAGTTTTCATAATCCGGGACTAGCGAGGTCGGCCTCCTACAATGAGCAGTTCTTC
CDR3: CASSFHNPGLARSASYNEQFF
D: TRBD2
J: TRBJ2-1
V: TRBV6-7
size: NA

DNA: TGCAGCGTTGAAATAGCGGGAGAAGGGCGCTACGAGCAGTACTTC
CDR3: CSVEIAGEGRYEQYF
D: TRBD2
J: TRBJ2-7
V: TRBV29-1
size: NA

DNA: TGTGCCAGCAGCTCTGACACTGAAGCTTTCTTT
CDR3: CASSSDTEAFF
D: NA
J: TRBJ1-1
V: TRBV5-6
size: NA

DNA: TGTGCCAGCAGCCAAGGGATAGCGGGACCGAACACCGGGGAGCTGTTTTTT
CDR3: CASSQGIAGPNTGELFF
D: TRBD2
J: TRBJ2-2
V: TRBV3-1
size: once

DNA: TGTGCCAGCAGCTCACCCGGGACGTTCCTAGGTGGCTACACCTTC
CDR3: CASSSPGTFLGGYTF
D: NA
J: TRBJ1-2
V: TRBV7-2
size: once

DNA: TGTGCCAGCAGCCCCGTGTCAGGGACCGGGGAGCTGTTTTTT
CDR3: CASSPVSGTGELFF
D: NA
J: TRBJ2-2
V: TRBV11-2
size: NA

DNA: TGCGCCAGCAGCCAAGGTGACAGGGAATTTGACATTCAGTACTTC
CDR3: CASSQGDREFDIQYF
D: TRBD1
J: TRBJ2-4
V: TRBV5-1
size: NA

DNA: TGTGCCAGCAGCTTAGCTGGGGACGGGGACACTGAAGCTTTCTTT
CDR3: CASSLAGDGDTEAFF
D: NA
J: TRBJ1-1
V: TRBV13
size: NA

DNA: TGCGCCAGCAGCCCCGTGTCGGGACAGCACTACGAGCAGTACTTC
CDR3: CASSPVSGQHYEQYF
D: TRBD1
J: TRBJ2-7
V: TRBV5-1
size: NA

DNA: TGTGCCAGCTCACCATCACCCGGTGTAGCAGGGAAACCTGAAGCTTTCTTT
CDR3: CASSPSPGVAGKPEAFF
D: NA
J: TRBJ1-1
V: TRBV18
size: NA

DNA: TGCAGTGCTAGAGCACCTCGGGGACTAGCGGGAGGGCCTCCCGGGGAGCTGTTTTTT
CDR3: CSARAPRGLAGGPPGELFF
D: TRBD2
J: TRBJ2-2
V: TRBV20-1
size: NA

DNA: TGCGCCAGCAGCCCGGAGACAGGGAGCAATCAGCCCCAGCATTTT
CDR3: CASSPETGSNQPQHF
D: TRBD1
J: TRBJ1-5
V: TRBV5-1
size: NA

DNA: TGTGCCAGCAGTTTAATGGGCAACTATGGCTACACCTTC
CDR3: CASSLMGNYGYTF
D: NA
J: TRBJ1-2
V: TRBV27
size: NA

DNA: TGTGCCAGCAGCGGCAGGGGCTGGGAGACCCAGTACTTC
CDR3: CASSGRGWETQYF
D: NA
J: TRBJ2-5
V: TRBV6-5
size: NA

DNA: TGTGCCAGTAGTACTATCCGGGGCGACCTGCCCCAGCATTTT
CDR3: CASSTIRGDLPQHF
D: NA
J: TRBJ1-5
V: TRBV19
size: NA

DNA: TGTGCCAGCAGCTTAGGCGAGGGACTAGCGCGCGAGCAGTACTTC
CDR3: CASSLGEGLAREQYF
D: TRBD2
J: TRBJ2-7
V: TRBV11-2
size: NA

DNA: TGTGCCAGCAGTATCGCGTCTCACTATGGCTACACCTTC
CDR3: CASSIASHYGYTF
D: NA
J: TRBJ1-2
V: TRBV27
size: NA

DNA: TGTGCCAGCAGCCTCCCCCGGGTACCCTACGAGCAGTACTTC
CDR3: CASSLPRVPYEQYF
D: NA
J: TRBJ2-7
V: TRBV14
size: NA

DNA: TGTGCCTGGAGGGGTGGGAGCTCCTATAATTCACCCCTCCACTTT
CDR3: CAWRGGSSYNSPLHF
D: NA
J: TRBJ1-6
V: TRBV30
size: NA

DNA: TGCAGTGCCCACCCCCTAGCGGAGACCTACGAGCAGTACTTC
CDR3: CSAHPLAETYEQYF
D: TRBD2
J: TRBJ2-7
V: TRBV20-1
size: NA

DNA: TGCGCCAGCAGCGCGGAACTAGCGGGAGCCTACAATGAGCAGTTCTTC
CDR3: CASSAELAGAYNEQFF
D: TRBD2
J: TRBJ2-1
V: TRBV5-1
size: NA

DNA: TGTGCCAGCAGCGCCAACGGGGGCTCCTACGAGCAGTACTTC
CDR3: CASSANGGSYEQYF
D: NA
J: TRBJ2-7
V: TRBV9
size: NA

DNA: TGTGCCAGCAGCCCGAGACAGGGGGAGAACACCGGGGAGCTGTTTTTT
CDR3: CASSPRQGENTGELFF
D: TRBD1
J: TRBJ2-2
V: TRBV7-9
size: NA